The 25 T cell receptor beta chains listed next were all sequenced from one sample in a study of blood T cell repertoires in COVID-19. Produced via immunoSEQ multiplex PCR; TCRdb's table is partial and in-frame only. The table lists over 100,000 clones, more than 75% of them singletons, with about 9.6% in the top ten. Sequencing used peripheral blood. The receptors stem from a man in his 60s with active or convalescent COVID-19.

V and J are TRBV7-2 and TRBJ2-5, with 10 bases lining up with TRBD2. Per germline, CDR1 SGHTA and CDR2 FQGNSA. The CDR3 spans 18 residues. J was trimmed by 3 bases and V by 5 bases; bases with no gene match: 15. CDR3: CASSPKILAGSPKETQYF. The CDR3 nucleotides read TGTGCCAGCAGCCCCAAAATACTAGCGGGGAGTCCCAAAGAGACCCAGTACTTC.

The rearrangement links TRBV5-5 to TRBJ2-5, with 8 bases matching TRBD1. J was trimmed by 5 bases and V by 2 bases; bases with no gene match: 11. CDR3 size: 16 residues. Germline V lookup: CDR1 SGHKS, CDR2 YYEKEE (reference sequence). CDR3 residues: CASSFAVRGRRETQYF. For the CDR3, the DNA is TGTGCCAGCAGCTTCGCTGTCAGGGGGCGCCGGGAGACCCAGTACTTC.

This rearrangement joins TRBV29-1 to TRBJ1-4; tentatively, D is TRBD1 (6 bases). V gave up 4 bases and J gave up 8 bases, with 17 bases separating them. The CDR3 loop spans 14 amino acids. The germline gives CDR1 SQVTM, CDR2 ANQGSEA. The CDR3 region has the DNA TGCAGCGTTGCAAAACAGGGTGTTGGGGAAAAACTGTTTTTT. This sequence encodes CSVAKQGVGEKLFF.

This clone has a handful of counts. The rearrangement links TRBV5-1 to TRBJ2-1; D not certain. The CDR3 runs to 15 residues. Per the germline V gene, CDR1 is SGHRS and CDR2 is YFSETQ. The V end was cut by 0 bases, the J end by 7 bases, with 14 bases between. The DNA for the CDR3 is TGCGCCAGCAGCTTGGGGGCGACATCCCAAAATGAGCAGTTCTTC. The encoded protein is CASSLGATSQNEQFF.

The chain carries TRBV28 and TRBJ1-2; no clear D. The CDR3 is made up of 14 amino acids. In germline, CDR1 is MDHEN, CDR2 SYDVKM. Trimming took 5 bases from V and 7 from J, leaving 17 bases between them. As DNA, the CDR3 is TGTGCCAGCAGTCCCCCCGACATACAGACTGGCTACACCTTC. It encodes CASSPPDIQTGYTF.

The genes are TRBV9 and TRBJ1-1; D unclear. Germline V gives CDR1 SGDLS, CDR2 YYNGEE. The length of the CDR3 is 16 residues. Trimming took off 0 bases at V and 3 bases at J, with 15 bases between the two ends. CDR3 DNA sequence: TGTGCCAGCAGCGTAGGACATTCCACCAGTGACACTGAAGCTTTCTTT. Translating it yields CASSVGHSTSDTEAFF.

The genes are TRBV6-4 and TRBJ1-1; D remains ambiguous. Trimming pared 6 bases from V and 1 base from J, leaving 15 bases between. The CDR3 covers 15 residues. Germline-derived CDR1 and CDR2 are MRHNA and SNTAGT. The CDR3 DNA reads as TGTGCCAGCAGACTGAGTGGGTCGGGGAACACTGAAGCTTTCTTT. It codes for CASRLSGSGNTEAFF.

The gene calls are TRBV18 and TRBJ2-7; D is perhaps TRBD1 (6 bases). V was shortened by 6 bases and J by 0 bases, with 18 bases between the two germline ends. The CDR3 has 16 residues. In germline, CDR1 is KGHSH, CDR2 LQKENI. The CDR3 region is CASSNLQGFPSYEQYF. CDR3 in DNA: TGTGCCAGCTCTAACCTTCAGGGGTTCCCCTCCTACGAGCAGTACTTC. The full variable domain, its missing parts supplied by reference TRBV18 and TRBJ2-7, is NAGVMQNPRHLVRRRGQEARLRCSPMKGHSHVYWYRQLPEEGLKFMVYLQKENIIDESGMPKERFSAEFPKEGPSILRIQQVVRGDSAAYFCASSNLQGFPSYEQYFGPGTRLTVT.

The V and J genes are TRBV9 and TRBJ1-5; no clear D. V dropped 0 bases and J dropped 6 bases, with 7 bases sitting between them. The germline CDR1 and CDR2 sequences are SGDLS and YYNGEE. The CDR3 consists of 13 residues. The CDR3 loop reads CASSVASGQPQHF. As DNA, the CDR3 is TGTGCCAGCAGCGTAGCCAGCGGTCAGCCCCAGCATTTT.

This chain uses TRBV7-2 with TRBJ2-2; 10 positions match TRBD2. The CDR3 has 15 amino acids. The V and J ends lost 2 bases and 4 bases, in that order; junction bases with no gene match: 1. Per germline, CDR1 SGHTA and CDR2 FQGNSA. The CDR3 bases are TGTGCCAGCAGCTTACGGACTAGCGGCACCGGGGAGCTGTTTTTT. Encoded protein: CASSLRTSGTGELFF.

The chain uses TRBV11-3 and TRBJ1-4, with 7 positions matching TRBD1. The CDR3 runs 17 residues. Trimming at V came to 6 bases and at J to 7 bases, leaving 17 bases not matched to a gene. Germline V lookup: CDR1 SGHNT, CDR2 YENEEA. The CDR3 nucleotides read TGTGCCAGCAGGTCGAGTAGGGGCCGGGACAGCTCTGAAAAACTGTTTTTT. Translated: CASRSSRGRDSSEKLFF.

This rearrangement joins TRBV2 to TRBJ1-4; 8 bases match TRBD1. V lost 5 bases and J lost 6; bases outside the gene matches: 8. The CDR3 is made up of 15 amino acids. The germline V gene has CDR1 SNHLY and CDR2 FYNNEI. CDR3 DNA: TGTGCCAGCAGTAAAGACAGGGGTAGCGATGAAAAACTGTTTTTT. Translation: CASSKDRGSDEKLFF.

The chain links TRBV14 to TRBJ1-2; D is ambiguous. V shed 0 bases and J shed 0 bases, with 8 bases lying between them. From germline, CDR1 is SGHDN and CDR2 FVKESK. The CDR3 sequence is 15 residues long. The CDR3 DNA follows: TGTGCCAGCAGCCAAGATGTGCTAGCTAACTATGGCTACACCTTC. This codes for CASSQDVLANYGYTF.

V gene TRBV11-3 combines with J gene TRBJ2-3; D is uncertain. This CDR3 region has 14 residues. Germline V CDR1 and CDR2: SGHNT, YENEEA. The V end lost 1 base, the J end lost 2 bases, and 7 bases lay between the germline ends. CDR3 sequence reads: CASSLGVHTDTQYF. DNA for the CDR3: TGTGCCAGCAGCTTAGGAGTCCACACAGATACGCAGTATTTT.

The V and J genes are TRBV25-1 and TRBJ2-1; 9 bases match TRBD2. Germline CDR1 and CDR2: MGHDK and SYGVNS. Trimming cost V 3 bases and J 6 bases; bases outside gene matches: 6. The CDR3 has 15 amino acids. DNA for the CDR3: TGTGCCAGCAGTGACCCGGGACTAGCCGGCAATGAGCAGTTCTTC. Translating gives CASSDPGLAGNEQFF.

The V and J genes are TRBV23-1 and TRBJ1-2; D ambiguous. TRBV23-1 is recorded as an ORF, its role being uncertain. The V gene lost 0 bases and the J gene lost 12 bases, with 8 bases spanning the gap. This CDR3 spans 11 amino acids. The CDR3 sequence is CASSQSPPDTF. DNA of the CDR3: TGCGCCAGCAGTCAATCGCCCCCAGACACCTTC.

The chain combines TRBV2 with TRBJ2-4, with 7 bases lining up with TRBD1. The junction had 8 bases not matched to a gene; V was cut back by 3 bases and J by 0 bases. The CDR3 contains 17 residues. Per the germline V gene, CDR1 is SNHLY and CDR2 is FYNNEI. CDR3 sequence (DNA): TGTGCCAGCAGTGATCCCCGGACAGGAGTAGCCAAAAACATTCAGTACTTC. Protein: CASSDPRTGVAKNIQYF.

V usage is TRBV4-3 and J usage is TRBJ1-6; D is unclear. CDR1 and CDR2 (germline): LGHNA, YSLEER. The CDR3 extends over 13 amino acids. V lost 1 base and J 13 bases, leaving 11 bases between the germline ends. CDR3 DNA sequence: TGCGCCAGCAGCCAAGTAGAGTGGTCGCCCCTCCACTTT. It is translated as CASSQVEWSPLHF.

The gene calls are TRBV28 and TRBJ1-1; D might be TRBD1 (5 bases). The germline V and J ends were trimmed by 5 bases and 5 bases, with 18 bases remaining between them. Germline values: CDR1 MDHEN, CDR2 SYDVKM. This CDR3 has 15 amino acids. DNA for the CDR3: TGTGCCAGCAGTCCCGTGGGGGGTGCGGGAACTGAAGCTTTCTTT. Translation: CASSPVGGAGTEAFF.

This rearrangement joins TRBV24-1 to TRBJ2-1, with TRBD2 identical over 10 bases. Looked up from germline, CDR1 is KGHDR and CDR2 is SFDVKD. V lost 3 bases, J lost 7 bases, and 11 bases stayed unmatched. This CDR3 has 17 residues. The CDR3 protein is CATSDPPLAGEMNEQFF. The CDR3 bases are TGTGCCACCAGTGATCCCCCCCTAGCGGGAGAAATGAATGAGCAGTTCTTC.

This chain joins TRBV5-1 and TRBJ2-1, with a weak D call TRBD2 (5 bases). Germline CDR1 SGHRS, CDR2 YFSETQ. Trimming pared 5 bases from V and 0 bases from J, leaving 6 bases between. The CDR3 runs to 13 residues. The CDR3 DNA reads as TGCGCCAGCAGACGGGACTCCTACAATGAGCAGTTCTTC. This gives the protein CASRRDSYNEQFF.

The chain's CDR3 is CASSQGSGYTF. CDR3 sequence (DNA): TGTGCCAGCAGTCAGGGGTCGGGCTACACCTTC. The chain links TRBV25-1 to TRBJ1-2; D perhaps matches TRBD1 (6 bases). The CDR3 is 11 amino acids. Trimming shortened V by 5 bases and J by 8 bases, and 9 bases separated the two germline ends. Germline V gives CDR1 MGHDK, CDR2 SYGVNS.

The chain recombines TRBV30 with TRBJ1-4; maybe TRBD1 (5 bases). Germline assignment: CDR1 GTSNPN and CDR2 SVGIG (reference sequence). V lost 3 bases to trimming and J lost 0 bases, with 11 bases between them. This CDR3 is built from 15 residues. The CDR3 region has the DNA TGTGCCTGGAGGCATCAGGGCACAACTAATGAAAAACTGTTTTTT. Its protein product is CAWRHQGTTNEKLFF.

The J gene is TRBJ2-5, the V gene TRBV11-3; TRBD2 might be the D (5 bases). V shed 5 bases and J shed 6 bases, with 16 bases lying between them. CDR1 and CDR2 (germline): SGHNT, YENEEA. This CDR3 spans 14 amino acids. The CDR3 region is CASSPRGPAKTQYF. CDR3 sequence (DNA): TGTGCCAGCAGCCCCCGAGGGCCCGCAAAGACCCAGTACTTC.

This chain connects TRBV7-9 to TRBJ1-1, with D possibly matching TRBD1 (5 bases). The CDR3 contains 14 residues. The ends were cut back, 5 bases at V and 4 bases at J, with 14 bases in the middle. Germline values: CDR1 SEHNR, CDR2 FQNEAQ (reference sequence). CDR3 DNA: TGTGCCAGCAGCCCCGGGGGGAGGAGCACTGAAGCTTTCTTT. This codes for CASSPGGRSTEAFF.